The 13 T cell receptor beta chains reported below all come from one sample, sequenced in a study of blood T cell repertoires in COVID-19. Data came from immunoSEQ multiplex PCR; TCRdb stores just in-frame clones and leaves some out. This repertoire shows about 230,000 clones, roughly nine tenths found once; its top ten account for roughly 12%. The material sequenced was peripheral blood. The source of these receptors is a young woman who had recovered from COVID-19.

J is TRBJ2-3 and V is TRBV5-1; 9 bases fit TRBD2. CDR3 size: 16 residues. Germline CDR1 SGHRS, CDR2 YFSETQ. Germline trimming cut 1 base from V and 4 bases from J; bases unmatched to any gene: 7. CDR3 in DNA: TGCGCCAGCAGCTTGTTTGCGGGAGGGCCCCCAGATACGCAGTATTTT. Amino acids: CASSLFAGGPPDTQYF.

For the CDR3, the DNA is TGCGCCAGCACGGGCGGGGGGGGATACGAGCAGTACTTC. Translated, it gives CASTGGGGYEQYF. This rearrangement joins TRBV23-1 to TRBJ2-7; 9 nucleotides line up with TRBD2. TRBV23-1 counts as an open reading frame of uncertain function. CDR3 size: 13 residues. With 7 bases clipped from V and 4 bases from J, the junction kept 5 bases outside the gene matches.

This clone showed up just once. The J gene is TRBJ2-1, the V gene TRBV4-1; 12 bases are a match to TRBD2. CDR1 and CDR2 (germline): MGHRA, YSYEKL. This CDR3 region has 16 residues. V lost 0 bases and J lost 12; bases outside the gene matches: 9. Written as DNA, the CDR3 is TGCGCCAGCAGCCAAGATGGGGCTAGCGGGAGGGCATGGCAGTTCTTC. The encoded protein is CASSQDGASGRAWQFF.

The V call is TRBV9, the J call TRBJ2-3; 10 nucleotides line up with TRBD2. In germline, CDR1 is SGDLS, CDR2 YYNGEE. The CDR3 has 16 residues. Trimming removed 3 bases from V and 2 bases from J; junction bases left unmatched: 6. The CDR3 region is CASSDRTSGYTDTQYF. Written as DNA, the CDR3 is TGTGCCAGCAGCGATCGGACTAGCGGTTACACAGATACGCAGTATTTT.

The chain joins TRBV6-2 or TRBV6-3 to TRBJ2-2; 8 positions match TRBD1. CDR1 and CDR2 from the germline V gene are MNHEY and SVGEGT. The CDR3 extends over 15 amino acids. The trim removed 5 bases at V and 3 bases at J, leaving 5 bases unmatched. DNA of the CDR3: TGTGCCAGCAGTCGGACAGGGCGTTACACCGGGGAGCTGTTTTTT. Its protein product is CASSRTGRYTGELFF.

The chain couples TRBV5-1 to TRBJ2-1; 10 bases agree with TRBD2. The ends lost 4 bases at V and 4 bases at J; junction bases unmatched: 8. The CDR3 consists of 16 residues. Germline values: CDR1 SGHRS, CDR2 YFSETQ. For the CDR3, the DNA is TGCGCCAGCAGCAGGATAGCGGGGGGTTTTTACAATGAGCAGTTCTTC. It yields the protein CASSRIAGGFYNEQFF.

V gene TRBV18 combines with J gene TRBJ2-3; D is ambiguous. The CDR3 consists of 15 residues. V lost 2 bases, J lost 6 bases, and 15 bases lay in between. Germline CDR1 KGHSH, CDR2 LQKENI. The CDR3 sequence: CASSPRPSLVDTQYF. The CDR3 DNA is TGTGCCAGCTCACCAAGACCTAGTTTAGTTGATACGCAGTATTTT.

This clone was detected a few times. This chain joins TRBV7-6 and TRBJ2-7, with 12 bases identical to TRBD2. Germline CDR1 and CDR2: SGHVS and FNYEAQ. The V and J ends lost 1 base and 6 bases, in that order; junction bases with no gene match: 16. There are 19 residues in the CDR3. The CDR3 sequence: CASSLGGSLAGGPVSEQYF. The CDR3 DNA follows: TGTGCCAGCAGCTTAGGGGGGTCTCTAGCGGGAGGGCCTGTCTCCGAGCAGTACTTC.

The chain is built from TRBV4-1 and TRBJ2-4; D perhaps matches TRBD2 (5 bases). Trimming pared 1 base from V and 7 bases from J, leaving 14 bases between. Germline lookup yields CDR1 MGHRA and CDR2 YSYEKL. The CDR3 runs to 15 residues. The CDR3 nucleotides read TGCGCCAGCAGCCAAGTAGTCTTGCGGGCGAACATTCAGTACTTC. This translates into CASSQVVLRANIQYF.

This rearrangement joins TRBV7-6 to TRBJ2-2; 7 positions match TRBD2. V lost 0 bases, J lost 4 bases, and 5 bases stayed unmatched. The CDR3 contains 16 residues. In germline, CDR1 is SGHVS, CDR2 FNYEAQ. The CDR3 DNA reads as TGTGCCAGCAGCTTAGCGGGAGGGGTTGGCACCGGGGAGCTGTTTTTT. Its translation: CASSLAGGVGTGELFF. Full variable domain (remainder filled in from reference TRBV7-6 and TRBJ2-2): GAGVSQSPRYKVTKRGQDVALRCDPISGHVSLYWYRQALGQGPEFLTYFNYEAQQDKSGLPNDRFSAERPEGSISTLTIQRTEQRDSAMYRCASSLAGGVGTGELFFGEGSRLTVL.

The V call is TRBV4-1, the J call TRBJ2-7, with 8 bases fitting TRBD1. CDR1 and CDR2 from the germline V gene are MGHRA and YSYEKL. With V trimmed by 3 bases and J by 2 bases, 12 bases remained unmatched. The CDR3 runs 17 residues. The CDR3 region has the DNA TGCGCCAGCAGCCATCCACCTTCCGGGACAGGAGCCTACGAGCAGTACTTC. Translation: CASSHPPSGTGAYEQYF.

The CDR3 DNA reads TGTGCCAGCAATCCCTCACAGGGCAATCAGCCCCAGCATTTT. Protein product: CASNPSQGNQPQHF. The rearrangement uses TRBV6-5 and TRBJ1-5; D perhaps matches TRBD1 (5 bases). CDR1 is MNHEY and CDR2 is SVGAGI in the germline V gene. The CDR3 is made up of 14 amino acids. V was clipped by 7 bases and J by 2 bases, with 12 bases between them.

This clone was observed a single time. In nucleotides, the CDR3 is TGTGCCAGCAGCCTGCCTGACACCAACTATGGCTACACCTTC. Translated: CASSLPDTNYGYTF. The chain links TRBV7-9 to TRBJ1-2; D not resolved. Per germline, CDR1 SEHNR and CDR2 FQNEAQ (reference sequence). The CDR3 is 14 amino acids. Trimming took 5 bases from V and 2 from J, leaving 12 bases between them. Using reference TRBV7-9 and TRBJ1-2 for the parts outside the CDR3, the full variable domain is DTGVSQNPRHKITKRGQNVTFRCDPISEHNRLYWYRQTLGQGPEFLTYFQNEAQLEKSRLLSDRFSAERPKGSFSTLEIQRTEQGDSAMYLCASSLPDTNYGYTFGSGTRLTVV.